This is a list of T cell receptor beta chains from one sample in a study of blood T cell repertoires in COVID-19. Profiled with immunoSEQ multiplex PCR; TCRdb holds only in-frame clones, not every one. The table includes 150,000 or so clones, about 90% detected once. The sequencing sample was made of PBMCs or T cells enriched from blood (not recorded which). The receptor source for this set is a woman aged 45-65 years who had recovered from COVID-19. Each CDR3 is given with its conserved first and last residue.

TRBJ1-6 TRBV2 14 CASRRDRGDSPLHF
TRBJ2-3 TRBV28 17 CASSRNRGLLSTDTQYF
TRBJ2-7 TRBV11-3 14 CASSSRLASYEQYF
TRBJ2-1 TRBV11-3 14 CASSLSSRGDEQFF
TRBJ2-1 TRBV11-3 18 CASSLALGTGAPYNEQFF
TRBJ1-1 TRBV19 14 CASHIGVHGTEAFF
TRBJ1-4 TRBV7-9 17 CASSLGQGSETNEKLFF
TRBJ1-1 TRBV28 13 CASSQGGHTEAFF
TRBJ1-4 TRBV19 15 CASSPRQTDNEKLFF
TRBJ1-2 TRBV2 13 CASSGRVDYGYTF
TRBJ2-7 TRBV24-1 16 CATSDGTGDGRDEQYF
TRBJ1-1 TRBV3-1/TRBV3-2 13 CASSPQMNTEAFF
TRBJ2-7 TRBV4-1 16 CASSQDPGGTSYEQYF
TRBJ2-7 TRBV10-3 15 CAISESTALSYEQYF
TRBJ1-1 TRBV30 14 CAWVRDRLNTEAFF
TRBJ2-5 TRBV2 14 CASNRDRAGETQYF
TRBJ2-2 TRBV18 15 CASSPSGQGAGELFF
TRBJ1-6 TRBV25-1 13 CASSVNRDSPLHF
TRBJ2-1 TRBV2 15 CASSELAGSYNEQFF
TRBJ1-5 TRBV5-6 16 CASSLRGGNSNQPQHF
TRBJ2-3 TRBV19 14 CASSIQGATDTQYF
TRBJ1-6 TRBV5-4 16 CASSFGGSSYNSPLHF
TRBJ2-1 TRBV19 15 CASSITSGSDGEQFF
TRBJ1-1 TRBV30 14 CAHGRGTLNTEAFF
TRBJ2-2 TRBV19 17 CASSGGGRAANTGELFF
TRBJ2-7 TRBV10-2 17 CASSDWVGGAPFLEQYF
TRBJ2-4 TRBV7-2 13 CASSLRLTNIQYF
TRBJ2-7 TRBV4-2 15 CASSQGRDLNYEQYF
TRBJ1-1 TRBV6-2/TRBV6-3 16 CASSKPGTGGEGIAFF
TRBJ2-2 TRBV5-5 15 CASSLERANTGELFF
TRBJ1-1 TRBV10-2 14 CASSQGLINTEAFF
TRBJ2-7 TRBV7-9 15 CASSPRFAGLDEQYF
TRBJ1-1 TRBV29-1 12 CSVDRDDTEAFF